These 28 T cell receptor beta chains were sequenced from one sample in a study of regulatory T cells in long-lasting Graves disease. Time point given: newly diagnosed GD, antithyroid drugs for less than 3 months. There was RNA extracted from PBMCs, and the TCR library was made from it. Through Arm-PCR of CDR3 regions and iRepertoire HTBI primers, TCR beta libraries were built. MiXCR was run by TCRdb on the multiplex PCR reads, yielding one entry per CDR3 protein. The sample yields under 800,000 distinct CDR3 sequences, around 17% seen once. In addition, the sample was reused for a study of T cells in Graves' hyperthyroidism and ophthalmopathy.

The starting material was peripheral blood mononuclear cells (PBMCs), obtained at new diagnosis, from a patient treated with antithyroid drugs. These receptors came from a woman aged 25 to 39 with Graves disease.

This clonotype was seen many times. The CDR3 DNA follows: TGTGCCAGCAGCCTAATGGGAGGTGGGGAGCTGTTTTTT. Protein: CASSLMGGGELFF. The chain joins TRBV6-1 to TRBJ2-2; possible D gene TRBD2, 6 bases. V was shortened by 6 bases and J by 8 bases, with 13 bases between the two germline ends. The CDR3 runs 13 residues. The germline gives CDR1 MNHNS, CDR2 SASEGT.

At least ten counts were recorded for this clonotype. CDR3 sequence (DNA): TGTGCCAGCAGTGAATCGGGGTCCCTGCGGCAAGAGACCCAGTACTTC. Amino acids: CASSESGSLRQETQYF. The chain links TRBV2 to TRBJ2-5; D perhaps matches TRBD2 (5 bases). CDR3 length: 16 residues. From germline, CDR1 is SNHLY and CDR2 FYNNEI. With 2 bases removed from V and 2 bases from J, the gap between germline ends came to 15 bases.

About this clonotype: At one end the junction does not follow the germline gene, possibly because of a read error. The chain couples TRBV7-2 to TRBJ2-5, with TRBD1 matching 7 bases. The V gene's germline CDR1 is SGHTA and CDR2 FQGNSA. This CDR3 spans 15 amino acids. The CDR3 sequence: CASSLRGPLQETLYF. The CDR3 bases are TGTGCCAGCAGCTTAAGGGGGCCACTCCAAGAGACCCTGTACTTC.

The rearrangement joins TRBV20-1 to TRBJ1-5, with a tentative D call TRBD1 (5 bases). CDR1 is DFQATT and CDR2 is SNEGSKA in the germline V gene (reference sequence). This CDR3 comprises 14 residues. Trimming shortened V by 1 base and J by 4 bases, and 11 bases separated the two germline ends. The CDR3 bases are TGCAGTGCTAGAGCCGACAGAGGTAATCAGCCCCAGCATTTT. Amino acid sequence: CSARADRGNQPQHF.

The gene calls are TRBV19 and TRBJ2-7, with D maybe TRBD1 (6 bases). This CDR3 region has 13 residues. V lost 4 bases, J lost 8 bases, and 15 bases lay in between. Germline CDR1 reads LNHDA; CDR2 reads SQIVND (reference sequence). CDR3 loop: CASSSQQQGQQYF. CDR3 sequence (DNA): TGTGCCAGTAGTAGTCAACAACAGGGCCAGCAGTACTTC.

The chain uses TRBV27 and TRBJ1-2; TRBD1 matches 7 bases. CDR1 is MNHEY and CDR2 is SMNVEV in the germline V gene (reference sequence). The CDR3 sequence is 15 residues long. The J segment lost 5 bases and the V segment lost 2 bases, leaving 8 bases of the junction unmatched. CDR3 DNA sequence: TGTGCCAGCAGTTTAGTAGGGGGCTACGATTATGGCTACACCTTC. It encodes CASSLVGGYDYGYTF.

This clonotype was counted at least ten times. Sequence at one end of the junction differs from germline and may be a read error. V gene TRBV12-3 or TRBV12-4 combines with J gene TRBJ2-7; 8 bases are a match to TRBD2. This CDR3 has 11 residues. The CDR3 spells CASSLAGEQYF. The CDR3 nucleotides read TGTGCCAGCAGCTTAGCGGGGGAGCAGTACTTC.

Details on this clonotype: A read error may explain this, as a much larger clone is one base away. The chain has TRBV2 and TRBJ2-1; 7 bases fit TRBD2. Trimming at V came to 5 bases and at J to 6 bases, leaving 7 bases not matched to a gene. The CDR3 contains 14 residues. CDR1 is SNHLY and CDR2 is FYNNEI in the germline V gene. The CDR3 loop is CASSFGASGNEQFF. DNA of the CDR3: TGTGCCAGCAGTTTTGGGGCTAGCGGCAATGAGCAGTTCTTC.

This clonotype has a count of ten or more. The V and J genes are TRBV7-8 and TRBJ1-4; D is ambiguous. The V end was cut by 5 bases, the J end by 5 bases, with 12 bases between. CDR1 is SGHVS, CDR2 FQNEAQ, per germline. The CDR3 sequence is 14 residues long. Here the CDR3 DNA reads TGTGCCAGCAGCCCGGGCAGCTTAAATGAAAAACTGTTTTTT. This gives the protein CASSPGSLNEKLFF.

With respect to this clonotype: One base away lies a much larger clone, so this may be a sequencing read error. V is TRBV6-9 and J is TRBJ1-2, with 8 bases that match TRBD1. The CDR3 consists of 17 residues. From germline, CDR1 is MNHGY and CDR2 SVAAGI. The CDR3 nucleotides read TGTGCCAGCAGTTCCACAGGGGGATTACAGCTTGGAGATGGCCACACCTTC. It yields the protein CASSSTGGLQLGDGHTF.

This clonotype was observed a few times. CDR3 protein: CASRGRRWEAENEQFF. Written as DNA, the CDR3 is TGTGCCAGCAGGGGGCGCAGGTGGGAGGCGGAAAATGAGCAGTTCTTC. V usage is TRBV27 and J usage is TRBJ2-1; maybe TRBD2 (6 bases). V lost 6 bases to trimming and J lost 7 bases, with 22 bases between them. The CDR3 runs 16 residues. Looked up from germline, CDR1 is MNHEY and CDR2 is SMNVEV (reference sequence).

This clonotype was detected only a few times. The rearrangement uses TRBV9 and TRBJ2-3; D gene unclear. The V and J ends lost 0 bases and 0 bases respectively, with 8 bases between them. Germline assignment: CDR1 SGDLS and CDR2 YYNGEE. The CDR3 is 15 amino acids. The CDR3, as DNA: TGTGCCAGCAGCGTAGGCCCCACTAGCACAGATACGCAGTATTTT. This encodes CASSVGPTSTDTQYF.

This clonotype was seen at least ten times. The CDR3 DNA follows: TGTGCCTGGAGTGCCTCGGGGAACACTGAAGCTTTCTTT. Translating gives CAWSASGNTEAFF. The chain recombines TRBV30 with TRBJ1-1, with unresolved D. The V gene lost 1 base and the J gene lost 1 base, with 7 bases spanning the gap. The CDR3 is made up of 13 amino acids. Germline values: CDR1 GTSNPN, CDR2 SVGIG (reference sequence).

The CDR3 DNA sequence: TGTGCCATCAGTGAGTCGGACAGGGGCACTGAAGCTTTCTTT. Translating gives CAISESDRGTEAFF. This chain joins TRBV10-3 and TRBJ1-1; 9 bases are shared with TRBD1. The CDR3 length is 14 residues. Germline trimming cut 0 bases from V and 4 bases from J; bases unmatched to any gene: 0. Germline-derived CDR1 and CDR2 are ENHRY and SYGVKD.

This clonotype was found a few times. J is TRBJ2-1 and V is TRBV12-3 or TRBV12-4, with 11 bases matching TRBD2. The CDR3 length is 17 residues. V was clipped by 5 bases and J by 5 bases; unmatched bases: 11. This chain's CDR3 is CASSPWLAGGYNNEQFF. CDR3 DNA sequence: TGTGCCAGCAGTCCCTGGCTAGCGGGAGGCTATAACAATGAGCAGTTCTTC.

This clonotype was detected only a few times. The chain combines TRBV5-1 with TRBJ2-7; D is uncertain. The V gene lost 0 bases and the J gene lost 1 base, with 11 bases spanning the gap. The CDR3 loop spans 15 amino acids. Germline CDR1 and CDR2: SGHRS and YFSETQ. CDR3 nucleotide sequence: TGCGCCAGCAGCTTGGGCCGGTGGGGATCCTACGAGCAGTACTTC. This translates into CASSLGRWGSYEQYF.

This clonotype was seen only a few times. A much bigger clone sits one base away, suggesting this may be a read error. V usage is TRBV28 and J usage is TRBJ2-5; tentatively, D is TRBD2 (5 bases). The V gene lost 6 bases and the J gene lost 3 bases, with 14 bases spanning the gap. Per the germline V gene, CDR1 is MDHEN and CDR2 is SYDVKM. This CDR3 has 14 amino acids. The CDR3 coding sequence is TGTGCCAGCAGGGAGGCTAGTCCCAAAGAGACCCAGTACTTC. Translating gives CASREASPKETQYF.

In its sample, this clonotype was seen many times. The V gene is TRBV6-1, the J gene TRBJ2-7; 7 nucleotides match TRBD2. Germline V CDR1 and CDR2: MNHNS, SASEGT. The V and J ends lost 7 bases and 4 bases, in that order; junction bases with no gene match: 10. The CDR3 has 14 amino acids. The CDR3 DNA follows: TGTGCCAGCACCCCCCCGGGGGGTCGATACGAGCAGTACTTC. This codes for CASTPPGGRYEQYF.

The chain is built from TRBV12-3 or TRBV12-4 and TRBJ1-2; tentative D call: TRBD1 (5 bases). Trimming shortened V by 2 bases and J by 0 bases, and 13 bases separated the two germline ends. The CDR3 sequence is 16 residues long. The CDR3 nucleotides are TGTGCCAGCAGTTTAAGCTCGGCAGGGCCTAACTATGGCTACACCTTC. Translating gives CASSLSSAGPNYGYTF.

This clonotype was counted many times. This chain joins TRBV19 and TRBJ1-1, with D possibly matching TRBD1 (5 bases). The germline CDR1 and CDR2 sequences are LNHDA and SQIVND (reference sequence). The CDR3 is 14 amino acids. With 3 bases removed from V and 7 bases from J, the gap between germline ends came to 15 bases. In DNA form, the CDR3 reads TGTGCCAGTAGTATGCCACAGGAGGGACTTGAAGCTTTCTTT. Encoded protein: CASSMPQEGLEAFF.

This sequence joins TRBV10-3 and TRBJ2-3; no reliable D call. The ends were cut back, 6 bases at V and 6 bases at J, with 10 bases in the middle. The length of the CDR3 is 12 residues. Germline V CDR1 and CDR2: ENHRY, SYGVKD. CDR3 DNA sequence: TGTGCCATCAGCAATAACGAGGATACGCAGTATTTT. Encoded protein: CAISNNEDTQYF.

This clonotype was found a few times. A much larger clone lies a single base off, so this may be a read error. The chain carries TRBV28 and TRBJ2-1, with D perhaps matching TRBD1 or TRBD2 (5 bases each). CDR1 is MDHEN and CDR2 is SYDVKM in the germline V gene. The CDR3 has 16 amino acids. The CDR3 loop is CASSGFSLGTYNGQFF. CDR3 nucleotide sequence: TGTGCCAGCAGTGGTTTTAGTCTGGGGACCTACAATGGGCAGTTCTTC.

The J gene is TRBJ2-7, the V gene TRBV25-1; D is unresolved. V was cut by 7 bases and J by 0 bases, with 7 bases left in between. CDR1 and CDR2 from the germline V gene are MGHDK and SYGVNS. This CDR3 region has 12 residues. The CDR3 DNA reads as TGTGCCAGCAAGGGCTACTCCTACGAGCAGTACTTC. It codes for CASKGYSYEQYF.

This clonotype was observed many times. V is TRBV6-2 or TRBV6-3 and J is TRBJ2-1, with 11 bases lining up with TRBD2. After removal of 6 bases from V and 5 bases from J, the junction contained 6 bases not matched to a gene. This CDR3 is built from 15 residues. CDR1 and CDR2 (germline): MNHEY, SVGEGT. CDR3 DNA: TGTGCCAGCAGATTAATAGCGGGAGGGAACAATGAGCAGTTCTTC. This translates into CASRLIAGGNNEQFF.

Concerning this clonotype itself: Given a much more abundant clone one base away, this may be a read error. The chain carries TRBV7-2 and TRBJ1-1; 7 bases match TRBD1. The ends lost 7 bases at V and 5 bases at J; junction bases unmatched: 10. Germline lookup yields CDR1 SGHTA and CDR2 FQGNSA. The CDR3 length is 14 residues. The CDR3 spells CASKETGRKTEAFF. The CDR3 DNA reads TGTGCCAGCAAGGAGACAGGGAGGAAAACTGAAGCTTTCTTT. Complete variable domain (other parts from reference TRBV7-2 and TRBJ1-1): GAGVSQSPSNKVTEKGKDVELRCDPISGHTALYWYRQSLGQGLEFLIYFQGNSAPDKSGLPSDRFSAERTGGSVSTLTIQRTQQEDSAVYLCASKETGRKTEAFFGQGTRLTVV.

This clonotype was found many times. The chain uses TRBV2 and TRBJ2-7, with 9 bases matching TRBD1. Germline lookup yields CDR1 SNHLY and CDR2 FYNNEI. Germline trimming cut 6 bases from V and 6 bases from J; bases unmatched to any gene: 12. The CDR3 consists of 15 residues. The CDR3 protein is CASRPSDRGQSEQYF. CDR3 in DNA: TGTGCCAGCAGGCCCTCGGACAGGGGTCAATCCGAGCAGTACTTC.

The sample holds many counts of this clonotype. The chain carries TRBV27 and TRBJ1-2; possibly TRBD1 for D (5 bases). This CDR3 has 13 amino acids. CDR1 MNHEY and CDR2 SMNVEV come from the germline V gene (reference sequence). With 2 bases removed from V and 8 bases from J, the gap between germline ends came to 12 bases. The CDR3 loop reads CASSLGGSPGYTF. The CDR3 bases are TGTGCCAGCAGTTTAGGGGGTAGCCCGGGCTACACCTTC.

As for this clonotype: This may arise from a read error, as a much more abundant clone is one base away. The genes are TRBV28 and TRBJ2-7; 9 bases map to TRBD2. Germline assignment: CDR1 MDHEN and CDR2 SYDVKM. The CDR3 spans 15 residues. DNA of the CDR3: TGTGCCAGCAGTTTCTTCGGCGGGAGGGCCTACGAGCGGTACTTC. It encodes CASSFFGGRAYERYF.